What follows describes a single T cell receptor (beta chain). Its antigen is currently unknown. The sample originates from a study of cytomegalovirus exposure and HLA in healthy donors. Study-wide context: The platform used for the 100 to 150 validation repertoires matched that of the roughly 670 first-cohort repertoires, a later analysis reported. Study-wide results and caveats: There were a few CMV-associated chains whose specificity for CMV antigens was confirmed in vitro. Cytomegalovirus-associated TCR beta chains were listed, numbering roughly 150. Reportedly, diagnosis of cytomegalovirus status by the classifier showed high specificity and sensitivity.

TCRdb's table, derived via immunoSEQ multiplex PCR, lists solely in-frame clones and lacks some. Of around 230,000 clones listed, about 90% are singletons. V lost 1 base and J lost 2, with 18 bases in between. Germline CDR1 and CDR2: GTSNPN and SVGIG (reference sequence). This CDR3 has 16 residues. The rearrangement joins TRBV30 to TRBJ2-7; tentative D call: TRBD1 (7 bases). Sequenced sample: PBMCs. The receptor was derived from a woman aged 25 to 45 in good health and CMV-seropositive. Here the CDR3 reads CAWSEPGGLGTYEQYF. In DNA form, the CDR3 reads TGTGCCTGGAGTGAACCAGGGGGGCTGGGCACCTACGAGCAGTACTTC.